The 4 T cell receptor beta chains below come from one sample, sequenced in a study of CD8+ T cells in alopecia areata. Reverse transcribed after extraction, RNA yielded cDNA as the sequencing template. Only in-frame clones appear in the TCRdb table, and some are missing; sequencing was by immunoSEQ multiplex PCR. The sample records roughly 150,000 clones, about 51% being singletons. The sequenced sample was CD8+ T cells sorted from blood, obtained at week 0. The source is a human donor with alopecia areata.

The chain joins TRBV15 to TRBJ2-5; D might be TRBD1 or TRBD2, each matching 5 bases. Germline CDR1 and CDR2: LNHNV and YYDKDF (reference sequence). This CDR3 comprises 13 residues. Trimming stripped 0 bases from V and 7 bases from J, with 9 bases between. CDR3 in DNA: TGTGCCACCAGCAGAGAGGGGGTAGGGACCCAGTACTTC. Translation: CATSREGVGTQYF. The full variable domain, completed using reference TRBV15 and TRBJ2-5, is DAMVIQNPRYQVTQFGKPVTLSCSQTLNHNVMYWYQQKSSQAPKLLFHYYDKDFNNEADTPDNFQSRRPNTSFCFLDIRSPGLGDTAMYLCATSREGVGTQYFGPGTRLLVL.

This chain links TRBV7-9 with TRBJ2-7; the D is unclear. The CDR3 runs 14 residues. V was pared by 5 bases and J by 2 bases, with 13 bases between. Germline-derived CDR1 and CDR2 are SEHNR and FQNEAQ (reference sequence). CDR3 sequence (DNA): TGTGCCAGCAGCCCTCATCCATCCACCTACGAGCAGTACTTC. Encoded protein: CASSPHPSTYEQYF.

The chain couples TRBV5-6 to TRBJ2-7; maybe TRBD1 (5 bases). The CDR3 is 15 amino acids. Trimming shortened V by 3 bases and J by 5 bases, and 18 bases separated the two germline ends. The germline V gene has CDR1 SGHDT and CDR2 YYEEEE. In DNA form, the CDR3 reads TGTGCCAGCAGCTCACCATATGTGTGGGGCGACGAGCAGTACTTC. It yields the protein CASSSPYVWGDEQYF.

The gene calls are TRBV4-1 and TRBJ1-2, with D perhaps matching TRBD1 (5 bases). Trimming took off 4 bases at V and 7 bases at J, with 19 bases between the two ends. The CDR3 spans 15 residues. The V gene's germline CDR1 is MGHRA and CDR2 YSYEKL. In DNA form, the CDR3 reads TGCGCCAGCAGCCCCGGGACGGAAAACCTGCTTGGCTACACCTTC. Translating gives CASSPGTENLLGYTF.